The next 2 T cell receptor beta chains were all read from a single sample in a study of shared clonotypes between healthy human individuals. TCRdb keeps only in-frame clones here, not all; method: immunoSEQ multiplex PCR. The table shows a few million clones, with around nine tenths occurring only once. Sequencing was carried out using naive CD4+ T cells sorted from blood. Subset denoted: CD45RA+ positively selected. These receptors all come from a man aged 18-30 years in good health.

This chain's CDR3 is CASSAGGLGNQPQHF. For the CDR3, the DNA is TGTGCCAGCAGTGCAGGGGGGCTGGGCAATCAGCCCCAGCATTTT. The chain employs TRBV28 and TRBJ1-5, with TRBD1 matching 7 bases. There are 15 residues in the CDR3. After removal of 5 bases from V and 2 bases from J, the junction contained 6 bases not matched to a gene. From germline, CDR1 is MDHEN and CDR2 SYDVKM.

On this clone itself: Other nucleotide sequences in the sample specify the same CDR3. V gene TRBV2 combines with J gene TRBJ2-2, with D perhaps matching TRBD1 (6 bases). The CDR3 runs to 15 residues. The V and J ends lost 3 bases and 1 base respectively, with 9 bases between them. Looked up from germline, CDR1 is SNHLY and CDR2 is FYNNEI. The CDR3 is CASSEETGNTGELFF. The DNA of the CDR3 is TGTGCCAGCAGTGAGGAGACAGGGAACACCGGGGAGCTGTTTTTT.